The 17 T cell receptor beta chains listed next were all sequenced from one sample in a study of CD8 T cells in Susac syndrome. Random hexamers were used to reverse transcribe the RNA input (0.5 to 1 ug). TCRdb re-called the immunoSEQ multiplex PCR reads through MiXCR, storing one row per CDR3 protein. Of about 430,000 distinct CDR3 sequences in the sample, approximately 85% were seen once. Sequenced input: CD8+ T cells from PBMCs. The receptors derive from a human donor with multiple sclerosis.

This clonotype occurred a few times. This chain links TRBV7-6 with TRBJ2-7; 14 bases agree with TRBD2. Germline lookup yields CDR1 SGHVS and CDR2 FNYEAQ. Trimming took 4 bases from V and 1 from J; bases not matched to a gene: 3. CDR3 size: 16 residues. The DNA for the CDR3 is TGTGCCAGCAGCTCCCGACTAGCGGGAGGGTCCTACGAGCAGTACTTC. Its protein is CASSSRLAGGSYEQYF.

In DNA, the CDR3 is TGTGCCAGCAGCTTATGGACGCGTCAGGGGGACACTGAAGCTTTCTTT. Protein: CASSLWTRQGDTEAFF. V usage is TRBV11-2 and J usage is TRBJ1-1; the match to TRBD1 covers 7 bases. V lost 2 bases to trimming and J lost 3 bases; unmatched junction nucleotides: 9. The CDR3 totals 16 residues. CDR1 is SGHAT, CDR2 FQNNGV, per germline. Full variable domain (outside the CDR3, taken from reference TRBV11-2 and TRBJ1-1): EAGVAQSPRYKIIEKRQSVAFWCNPISGHATLYWYQQILGQGPKLLIQFQNNGVVDDSQLPKDRFSAERLKGVDSTLKIQPAKLEDSAVYLCASSLWTRQGDTEAFFGQGTRLTVV.

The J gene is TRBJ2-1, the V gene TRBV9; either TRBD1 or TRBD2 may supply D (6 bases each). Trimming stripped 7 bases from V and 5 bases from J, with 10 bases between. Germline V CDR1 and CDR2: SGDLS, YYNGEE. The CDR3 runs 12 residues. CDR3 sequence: CASSRGDNEQFF. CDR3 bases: TGTGCCAGCTCAAGGGGGGACAATGAGCAGTTCTTC.

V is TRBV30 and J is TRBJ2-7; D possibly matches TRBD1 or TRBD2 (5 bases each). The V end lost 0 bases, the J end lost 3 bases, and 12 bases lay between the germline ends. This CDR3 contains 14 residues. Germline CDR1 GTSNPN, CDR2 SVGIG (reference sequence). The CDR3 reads CAWSVMGVGYEQYF. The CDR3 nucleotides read TGTGCCTGGAGTGTCATGGGGGTCGGCTACGAGCAGTACTTC.

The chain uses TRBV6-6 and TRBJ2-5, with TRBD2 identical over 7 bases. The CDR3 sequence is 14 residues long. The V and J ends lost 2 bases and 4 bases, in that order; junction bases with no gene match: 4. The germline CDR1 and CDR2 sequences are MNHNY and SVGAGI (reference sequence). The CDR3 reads CASSYDASGETQYF. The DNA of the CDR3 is TGTGCCAGCAGTTACGATGCTAGCGGAGAGACCCAGTACTTC.

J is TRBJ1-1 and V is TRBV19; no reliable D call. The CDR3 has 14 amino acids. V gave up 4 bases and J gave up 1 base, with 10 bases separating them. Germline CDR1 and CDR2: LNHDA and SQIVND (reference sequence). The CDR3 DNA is TGTGCCAGTAGTACCTACGATGGGAACACTGAAGCTTTCTTT. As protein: CASSTYDGNTEAFF.

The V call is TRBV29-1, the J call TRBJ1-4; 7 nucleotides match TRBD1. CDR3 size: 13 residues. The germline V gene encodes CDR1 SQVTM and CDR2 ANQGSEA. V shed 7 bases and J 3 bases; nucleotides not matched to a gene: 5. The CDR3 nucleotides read TGCAGCGGCCGACAGGGCTCTAATGAAAAACTGTTTTTT. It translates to CSGRQGSNEKLFF.

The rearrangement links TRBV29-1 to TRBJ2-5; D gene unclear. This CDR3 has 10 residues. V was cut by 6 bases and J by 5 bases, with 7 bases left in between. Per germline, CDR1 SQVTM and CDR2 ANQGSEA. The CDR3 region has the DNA TGCAGCGTGCTATGGGAGACCCAGTACTTC. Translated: CSVLWETQYF.

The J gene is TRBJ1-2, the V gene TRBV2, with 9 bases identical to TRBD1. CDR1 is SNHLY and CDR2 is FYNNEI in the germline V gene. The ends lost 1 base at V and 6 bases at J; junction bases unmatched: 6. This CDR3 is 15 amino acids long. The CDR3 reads CASSEGDRGKDGYTF. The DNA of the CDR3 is TGTGCCAGCAGTGAAGGTGACAGGGGGAAGGATGGCTACACCTTC.

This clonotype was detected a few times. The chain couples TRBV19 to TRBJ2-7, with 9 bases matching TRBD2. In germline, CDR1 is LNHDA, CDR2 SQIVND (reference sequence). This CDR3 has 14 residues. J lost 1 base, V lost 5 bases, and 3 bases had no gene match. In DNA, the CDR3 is TGTGCCAGTAGTCCGGCGGGAGGGTCCTACGAGCAGTACTTC. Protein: CASSPAGGSYEQYF.

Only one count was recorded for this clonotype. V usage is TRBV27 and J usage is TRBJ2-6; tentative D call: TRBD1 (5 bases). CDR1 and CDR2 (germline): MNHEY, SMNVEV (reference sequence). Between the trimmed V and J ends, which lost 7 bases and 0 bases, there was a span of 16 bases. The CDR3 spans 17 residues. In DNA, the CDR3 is TGTGCCAGCACGGACCAAGGGGTGCTCTCTGGGGCCAACGTCCTGACTTTC. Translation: CASTDQGVLSGANVLTF.

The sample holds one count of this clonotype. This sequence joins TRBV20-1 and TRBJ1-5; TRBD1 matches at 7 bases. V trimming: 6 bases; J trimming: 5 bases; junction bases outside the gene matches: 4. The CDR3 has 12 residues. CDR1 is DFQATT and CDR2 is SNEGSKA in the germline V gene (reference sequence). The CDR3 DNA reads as TGCAGTGCCTACAGGGGAGATCAGCCCCAGCATTTT. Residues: CSAYRGDQPQHF.

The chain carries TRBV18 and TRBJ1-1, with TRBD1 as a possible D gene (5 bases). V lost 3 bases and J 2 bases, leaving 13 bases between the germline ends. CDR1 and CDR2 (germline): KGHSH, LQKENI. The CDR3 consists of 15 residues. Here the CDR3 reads CASSPLGGTNTEAFF. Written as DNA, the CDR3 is TGTGCCAGCTCACCCTTGGGGGGGACCAACACTGAAGCTTTCTTT.

The CDR3 nucleotides are TGCGCCAGCAGCTTGGCGGGGTACGGTGCCGTCGATACGCAGTATTTT. This codes for CASSLAGYGAVDTQYF. The V and J genes are TRBV5-1 and TRBJ2-3, with D tentatively TRBD2 (5 bases). The CDR3 extends over 16 amino acids. Trimming removed 0 bases from V and 6 bases from J, with 17 bases in between. The germline gives CDR1 SGHRS, CDR2 YFSETQ.

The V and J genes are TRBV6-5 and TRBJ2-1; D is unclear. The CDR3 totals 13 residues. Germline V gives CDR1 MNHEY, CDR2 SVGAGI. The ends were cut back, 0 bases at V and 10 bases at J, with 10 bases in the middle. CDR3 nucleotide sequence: TGTGCCAGCAGTTACTCGGAGACATACGAGCAGTTCTTC. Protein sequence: CASSYSETYEQFF.

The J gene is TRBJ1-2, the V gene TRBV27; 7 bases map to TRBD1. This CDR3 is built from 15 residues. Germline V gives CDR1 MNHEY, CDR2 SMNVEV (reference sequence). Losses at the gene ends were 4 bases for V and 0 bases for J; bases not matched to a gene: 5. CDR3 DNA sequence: TGTGCCAGCAGTTCATACAGGGGAGCTAACTATGGCTACACCTTC. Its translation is CASSSYRGANYGYTF.

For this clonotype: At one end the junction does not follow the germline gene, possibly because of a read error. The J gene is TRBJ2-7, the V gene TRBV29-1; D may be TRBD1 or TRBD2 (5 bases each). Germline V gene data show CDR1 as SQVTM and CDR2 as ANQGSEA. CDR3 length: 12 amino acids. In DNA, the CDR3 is TGCAGCATTGAGGGCAGGGCCTACGAGCAGTACTTC. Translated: CSIEGRAYEQYF.